The sequence of this TCR beta chain was determined in a study of CD8+CD57+ T cells in acquired aplastic anemia. Overall study context: Roughly 11 million reads, on average, were obtained for CD4+ cells from healthy donors. General study findings and limits: Researchers report that around 31 CD8+ CDR3 sequences appeared in both patients and controls. Researchers reported that CD8+ Simpson's diversity was not significantly different in patients versus controls.

The table lists this clonotype with a few counts. Its antigen is still unknown. A clone one base away is much larger, so this may be a read error. CDR3 and TCR beta VDJ profiling relied on a genomic DNA template. In TCRdb, the reads were re-called with MiXCR into one record per CDR3 protein. The sample yields 200,000 to 250,000 distinct CDR3 sequences, about a third seen once. The trim removed 4 bases at V and 1 base at J, leaving 9 bases unmatched. Germline V gene lookup returns CDR1 SGHAT and CDR2 FQNNGV. The CDR3 contains 16 residues. The rearrangement uses TRBV11-2 and TRBJ1-1, with 7 bases that match TRBD1. The clonotype originates from a human donor in good health, serving as a control. Sequences were obtained from sorted CD4+, CD8+, or CD8+CD57+ T cells (not recorded which) from PBMCs. The CDR3 spells CASSSPRQGENTEAFF. DNA of the CDR3: TGTGCCAGCAGCTCCCCCCGACAGGGAGAGAACACTGAAGCTTTCTTT.